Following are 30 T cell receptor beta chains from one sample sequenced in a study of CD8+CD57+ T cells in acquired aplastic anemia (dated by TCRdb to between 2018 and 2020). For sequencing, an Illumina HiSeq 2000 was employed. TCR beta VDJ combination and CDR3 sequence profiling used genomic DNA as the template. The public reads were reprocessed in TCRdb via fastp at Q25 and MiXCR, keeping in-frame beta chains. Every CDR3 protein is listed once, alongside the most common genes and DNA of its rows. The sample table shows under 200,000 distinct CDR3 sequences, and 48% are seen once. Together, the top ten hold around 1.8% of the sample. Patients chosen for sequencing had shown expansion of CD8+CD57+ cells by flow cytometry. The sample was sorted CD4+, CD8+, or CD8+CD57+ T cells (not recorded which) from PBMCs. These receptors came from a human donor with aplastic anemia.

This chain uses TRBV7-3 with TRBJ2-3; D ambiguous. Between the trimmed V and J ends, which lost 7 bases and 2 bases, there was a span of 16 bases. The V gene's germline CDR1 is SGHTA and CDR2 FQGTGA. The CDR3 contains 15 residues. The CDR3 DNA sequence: TGTGCCAGCACCCACGGCGGTAGGAACACAGATACGCAGTATTTT. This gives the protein CASTHGGRNTDTQYF.

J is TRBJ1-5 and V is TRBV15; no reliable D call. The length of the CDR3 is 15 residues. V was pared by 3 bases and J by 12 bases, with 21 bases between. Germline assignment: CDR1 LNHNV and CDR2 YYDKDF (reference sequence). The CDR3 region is CATSRGGQPLNFQHF. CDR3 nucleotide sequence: TGTGCCACCAGCAGGGGCGGGCAGCCTTTAAACTTCCAGCATTTT.

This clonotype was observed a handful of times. CDR3 region: CSAPGPRYHEQYF. CDR3 coding DNA: TGCAGTGCCCCCGGACCGCGCTACCACGAGCAGTACTTC. This sequence joins TRBV20-1 and TRBJ2-7; no reliable D call. CDR3 size: 13 residues. Germline CDR1 reads DFQATT; CDR2 reads SNEGSKA (reference sequence). Trimming left V 6 bases short and J 5 bases short, with 17 bases between.

The CDR3 sequence is CATSDSGPLPEQYF. The CDR3 nucleotides read TGTGCCACCAGTGATTCCGGACCACTTCCGGAGCAGTACTTC. V usage is TRBV24-1 and J usage is TRBJ2-7, with D unclear. Germline CDR1 reads KGHDR; CDR2 reads SFDVKD. This CDR3 contains 14 residues. With 2 bases removed from V and 7 bases from J, the gap between germline ends came to 14 bases.

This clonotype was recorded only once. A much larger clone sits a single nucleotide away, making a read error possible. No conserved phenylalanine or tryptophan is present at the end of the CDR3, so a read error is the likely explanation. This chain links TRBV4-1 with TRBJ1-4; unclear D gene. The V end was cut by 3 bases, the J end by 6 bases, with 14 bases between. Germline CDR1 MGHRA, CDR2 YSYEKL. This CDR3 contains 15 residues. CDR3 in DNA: TGCGCCAGCAGCCACGGACCGTTTGGGTATGAAAAACTGTTTCTT. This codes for CASSHGPFGYEKLFL.

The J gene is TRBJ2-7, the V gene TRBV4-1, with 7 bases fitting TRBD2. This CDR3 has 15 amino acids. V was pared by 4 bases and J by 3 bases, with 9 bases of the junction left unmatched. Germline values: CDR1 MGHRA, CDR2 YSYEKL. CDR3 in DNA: TGCGCCAGCAGCCGAGATAATCAGCGGGGCTACGAGCAGTACTTC. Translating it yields CASSRDNQRGYEQYF.

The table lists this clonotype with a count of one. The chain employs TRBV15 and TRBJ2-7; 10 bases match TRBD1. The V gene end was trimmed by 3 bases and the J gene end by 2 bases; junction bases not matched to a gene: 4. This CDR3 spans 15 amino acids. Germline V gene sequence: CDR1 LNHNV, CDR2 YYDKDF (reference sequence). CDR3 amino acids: CATSRGQGLAYEQYF. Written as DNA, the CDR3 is TGTGCCACCAGCAGGGGACAGGGGCTAGCCTACGAGCAGTACTTC.

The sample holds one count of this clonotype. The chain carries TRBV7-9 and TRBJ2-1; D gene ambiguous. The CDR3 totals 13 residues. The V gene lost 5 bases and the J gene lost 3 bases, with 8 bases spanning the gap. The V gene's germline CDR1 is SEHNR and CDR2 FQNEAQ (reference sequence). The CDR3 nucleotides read TGTGCCAGCAGCCCAGTGGGCTACAATGAGCAGTTCTTC. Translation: CASSPVGYNEQFF. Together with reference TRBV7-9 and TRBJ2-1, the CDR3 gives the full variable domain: DTGVSQNPRHKITKRGQNVTFRCDPISEHNRLYWYRQTLGQGPEFLTYFQNEAQLEKSRLLSDRFSAERPKGSFSTLEIQRTEQGDSAMYLCASSPVGYNEQFFGPGTRLTVL.

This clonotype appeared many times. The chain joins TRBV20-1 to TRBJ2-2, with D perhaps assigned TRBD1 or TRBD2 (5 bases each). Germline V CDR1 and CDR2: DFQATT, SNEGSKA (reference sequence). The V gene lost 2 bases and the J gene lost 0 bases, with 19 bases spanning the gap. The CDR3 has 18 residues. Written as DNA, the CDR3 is TGCAGTGCTAGAAAATTTCGTGGTGGGACGGCGAACACCGGGGAGCTGTTTTTT. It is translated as CSARKFRGGTANTGELFF.

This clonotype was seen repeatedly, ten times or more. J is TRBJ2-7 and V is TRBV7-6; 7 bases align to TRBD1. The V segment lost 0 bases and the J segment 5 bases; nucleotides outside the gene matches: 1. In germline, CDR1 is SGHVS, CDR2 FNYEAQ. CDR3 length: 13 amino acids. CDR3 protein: CASSLAGQDEQYF. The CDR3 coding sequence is TGTGCCAGCAGCTTAGCCGGACAGGACGAGCAGTACTTC.

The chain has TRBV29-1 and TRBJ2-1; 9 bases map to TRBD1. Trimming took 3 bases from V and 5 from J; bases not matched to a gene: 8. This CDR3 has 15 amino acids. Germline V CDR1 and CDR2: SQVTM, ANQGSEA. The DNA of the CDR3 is TGCAGCGTTGATACGGGACAGGGAGTACACAATGAGCAGTTCTTC. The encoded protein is CSVDTGQGVHNEQFF.

CDR3 loop: CATSREGVTYEQYF. In DNA, the CDR3 is TGTGCCACCAGCAGAGAGGGCGTCACCTACGAGCAGTACTTC. This chain uses TRBV15 with TRBJ2-7; D gene unclear. This CDR3 is 14 amino acids long. Germline CDR1 reads LNHNV; CDR2 reads YYDKDF (reference sequence). The V gene lost 0 bases and the J gene lost 2 bases, with 8 bases spanning the gap.

The chain's CDR3 is CASSSSQDFSYEQYF. The CDR3 DNA reads as TGTGCCAGCAGCTCAAGCCAGGACTTCTCCTACGAGCAGTACTTC. The genes are TRBV6-1 and TRBJ2-7, with D perhaps matching TRBD2 (5 bases). Germline CDR1 is MNHNS and CDR2 is SASEGT. The germline V and J ends were trimmed by 6 bases and 0 bases, with 15 bases remaining between them. The CDR3 consists of 15 residues.

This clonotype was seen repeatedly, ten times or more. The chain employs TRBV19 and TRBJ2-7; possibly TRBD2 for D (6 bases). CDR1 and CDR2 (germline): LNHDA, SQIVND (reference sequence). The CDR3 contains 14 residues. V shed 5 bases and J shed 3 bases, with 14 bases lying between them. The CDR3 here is CASSLGGLYYEQYF. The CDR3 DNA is TGTGCCAGTAGTTTGGGGGGACTTTACTACGAGCAGTACTTC.

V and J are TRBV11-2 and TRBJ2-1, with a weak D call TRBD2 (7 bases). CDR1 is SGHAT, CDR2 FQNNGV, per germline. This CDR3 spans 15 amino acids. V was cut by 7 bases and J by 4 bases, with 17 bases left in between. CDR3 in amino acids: CASKGGPGVYNEQFF. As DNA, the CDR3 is TGTGCCAGCAAGGGGGGGCCCGGGGTATACAATGAGCAGTTCTTC.

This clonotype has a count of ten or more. CDR3 protein: CASSLAGGKDTQYF. CDR3 in DNA: TGTGCCAGCAGCTTAGCAGGGGGGAAGGATACGCAGTATTTT. The chain carries TRBV7-2 and TRBJ2-3; D is perhaps TRBD1 or TRBD2 (6 bases each). Trimming left V 0 bases short and J 6 bases short, with 10 bases between. Germline values: CDR1 SGHTA, CDR2 FQGNSA. The CDR3 spans 14 residues.

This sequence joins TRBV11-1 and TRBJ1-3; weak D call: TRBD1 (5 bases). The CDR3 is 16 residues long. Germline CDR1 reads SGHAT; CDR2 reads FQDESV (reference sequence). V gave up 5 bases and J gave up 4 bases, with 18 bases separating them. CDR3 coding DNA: TGTGCCAGCAGCCCGGTTTTACGGGGGGTCGGAAACACCATATATTTT. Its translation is CASSPVLRGVGNTIYF.

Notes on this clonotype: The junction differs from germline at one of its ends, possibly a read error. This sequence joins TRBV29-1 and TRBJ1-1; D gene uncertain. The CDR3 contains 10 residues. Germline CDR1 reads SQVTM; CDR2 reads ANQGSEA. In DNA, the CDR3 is TGCAGCGTCGAGAACACTGAGGCTTTCTTT. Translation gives CSVENTEAFF.

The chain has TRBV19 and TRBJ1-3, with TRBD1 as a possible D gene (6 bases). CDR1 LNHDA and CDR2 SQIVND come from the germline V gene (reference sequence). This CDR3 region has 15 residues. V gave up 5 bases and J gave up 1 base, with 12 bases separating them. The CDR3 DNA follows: TGTGCCAGTAGTCAAAATACAGGGTCTGGAAACACCATATATTTT. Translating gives CASSQNTGSGNTIYF. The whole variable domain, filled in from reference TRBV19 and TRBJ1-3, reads DGGITQSPKYLFRKEGQNVTLSCEQNLNHDAMYWYRQDPGQGLRLIYYSQIVNDFQKGDIAEGYSVSREKKESFPLTVTSAQKNPTAFYLCASSQNTGSGNTIYFGEGSWLTVV.

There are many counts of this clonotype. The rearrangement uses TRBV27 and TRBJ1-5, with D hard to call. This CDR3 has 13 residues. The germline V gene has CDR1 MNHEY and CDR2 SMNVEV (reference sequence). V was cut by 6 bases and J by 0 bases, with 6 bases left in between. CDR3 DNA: TGTGCCAGCAGGAAACATAGCAATCAGCCCCAGCATTTT. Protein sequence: CASRKHSNQPQHF.

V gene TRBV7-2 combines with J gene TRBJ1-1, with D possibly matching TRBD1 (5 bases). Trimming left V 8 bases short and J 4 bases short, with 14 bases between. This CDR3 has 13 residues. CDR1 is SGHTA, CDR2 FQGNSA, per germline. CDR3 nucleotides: TGTGCCAGCCTCCAAGCAAGGGGCACTGAAGCTTTCTTT. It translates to CASLQARGTEAFF.

DNA for the CDR3: TGTGCCATCAGTGAGGGAGCAGGGCGCACCGGGGAGCTGTTTTTT. It codes for CAISEGAGRTGELFF. J is TRBJ2-2 and V is TRBV10-3; the D gene is possibly TRBD1 (5 bases). Germline assignment: CDR1 ENHRY and CDR2 SYGVKD. The CDR3 totals 15 residues. The V gene lost 2 bases and the J gene lost 4 bases, with 11 bases spanning the gap.

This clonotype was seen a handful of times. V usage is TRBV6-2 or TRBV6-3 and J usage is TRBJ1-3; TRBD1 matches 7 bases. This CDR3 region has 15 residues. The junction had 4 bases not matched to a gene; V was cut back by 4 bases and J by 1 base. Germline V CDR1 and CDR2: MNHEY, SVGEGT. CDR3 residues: CASSSTGVSGNTIYF. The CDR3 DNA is TGTGCCAGCAGTTCCACAGGGGTATCTGGAAACACCATATATTTT.

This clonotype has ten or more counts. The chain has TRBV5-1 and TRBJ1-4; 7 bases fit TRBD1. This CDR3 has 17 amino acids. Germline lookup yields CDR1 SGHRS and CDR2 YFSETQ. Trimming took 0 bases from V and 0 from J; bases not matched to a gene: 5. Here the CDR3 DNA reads TGCGCCAGCAGCTTGGGGGGGACAGTTGCAACTAATGAAAAACTGTTTTTT. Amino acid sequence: CASSLGGTVATNEKLFF.

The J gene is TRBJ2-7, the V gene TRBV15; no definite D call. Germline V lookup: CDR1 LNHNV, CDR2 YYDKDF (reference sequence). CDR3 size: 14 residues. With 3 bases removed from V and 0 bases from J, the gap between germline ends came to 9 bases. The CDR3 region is CATSSDRTSYEQYF. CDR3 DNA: TGTGCCACCAGCAGTGACCGGACCTCCTACGAGCAGTACTTC. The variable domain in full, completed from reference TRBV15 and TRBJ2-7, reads DAMVIQNPRYQVTQFGKPVTLSCSQTLNHNVMYWYQQKSSQAPKLLFHYYDKDFNNEADTPDNFQSRRPNTSFCFLDIRSPGLGDTAMYLCATSSDRTSYEQYFGPGTRLTVT.

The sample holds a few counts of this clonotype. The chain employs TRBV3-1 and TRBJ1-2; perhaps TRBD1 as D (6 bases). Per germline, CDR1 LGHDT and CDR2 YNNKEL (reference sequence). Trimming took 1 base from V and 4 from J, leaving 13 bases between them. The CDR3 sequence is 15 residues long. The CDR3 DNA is TGTGCCAGCAGCCAAGGCGGCGGGGGCGTCTATGGCTACACCTTC. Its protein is CASSQGGGGVYGYTF.

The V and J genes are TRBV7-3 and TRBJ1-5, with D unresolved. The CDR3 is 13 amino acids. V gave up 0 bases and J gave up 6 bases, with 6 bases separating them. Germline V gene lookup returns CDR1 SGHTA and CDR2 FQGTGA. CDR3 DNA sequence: TGTGCCAGCAGCTTAACGTATGGTCAGCCCCAGCATTTT. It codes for CASSLTYGQPQHF.

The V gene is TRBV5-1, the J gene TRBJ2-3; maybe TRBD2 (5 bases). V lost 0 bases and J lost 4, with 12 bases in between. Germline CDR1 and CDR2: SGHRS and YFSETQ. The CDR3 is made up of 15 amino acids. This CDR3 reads CASSLGGGGPDTQYF. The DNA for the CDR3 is TGCGCCAGCAGCTTGGGCGGAGGTGGTCCAGATACGCAGTATTTT.

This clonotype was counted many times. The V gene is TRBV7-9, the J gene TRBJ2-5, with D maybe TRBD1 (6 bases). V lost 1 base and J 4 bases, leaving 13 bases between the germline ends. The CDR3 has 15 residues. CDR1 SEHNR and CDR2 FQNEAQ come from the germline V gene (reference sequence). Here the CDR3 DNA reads TGTGCCAGCAGCTTAGAACAGGGTGTCGGAGAGACCCAGTACTTC. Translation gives CASSLEQGVGETQYF.

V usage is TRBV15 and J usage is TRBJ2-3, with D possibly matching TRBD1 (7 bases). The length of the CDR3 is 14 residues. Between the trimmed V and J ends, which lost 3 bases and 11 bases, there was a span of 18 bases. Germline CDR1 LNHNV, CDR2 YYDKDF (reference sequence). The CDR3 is CATSSDNRGGGQYF. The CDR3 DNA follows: TGTGCCACCAGCAGCGATAACAGGGGAGGTGGGCAGTATTTT.